A selection of T cell receptor beta chains follows, all from one sample in a study of control samples from healthy donors and cancer patients. The repertoire was sequenced with immunoSEQ multiplex PCR; TCRdb's copy has only in-frame clones and lacks some. The sample contains around 150,000 clones, about 89% of which appear only once. Sequenced: blood. These receptors were obtained from a man aged 30-40 years in good health. Each CDR3 is given with its conserved first and last residue. Fields, in order: J gene, clone size, D gene, V gene, CDR3 DNA, CDR3 protein. The D gene is left open where the match is weak. Clone sizes are given selectively: once, few, many, or a class where the clone is expanded.

j_call: TRBJ2-7; clone_size: NA; d_call: TRBD2; v_call: TRBV6-6; cdr3_nt: TGTGCCAGCAGGACGAGACTAGCGGGAGGGTACGAGCAGTACTTC; cdr3_aa: CASRTRLAGGYEQYF
j_call: TRBJ1-2; clone_size: NA; d_call: NA; v_call: TRBV2; cdr3_nt: TGTGCCAGCAATGATCAGGGTAACTATGGCTACACCTTC; cdr3_aa: CASNDQGNYGYTF
j_call: TRBJ2-7; clone_size: NA; d_call: NA; v_call: TRBV7-9; cdr3_nt: TGTGCCAGCAGCTTAGTAGGGGGGATCTACGAGCAGTACTTC; cdr3_aa: CASSLVGGIYEQYF
j_call: TRBJ1-2; clone_size: NA; d_call: NA; v_call: TRBV28; cdr3_nt: TGTGCCAGCAGAGGAGGGGCGGGGGGCTACACCTTC; cdr3_aa: CASRGGAGGYTF
j_call: TRBJ2-3; clone_size: NA; d_call: NA; v_call: TRBV5-4; cdr3_nt: TGTGCCAGCTCACTAGGGGGGGGCCCAGATACGCAGTATTTT; cdr3_aa: CASSLGGGPDTQYF
j_call: TRBJ2-1; clone_size: NA; d_call: TRBD2; v_call: TRBV4-2; cdr3_nt: TGTGCCAGCAGCCAAGCCCTGGCTAGCGGATATGAGCAGTTCTTC; cdr3_aa: CASSQALASGYEQFF
j_call: TRBJ1-5; clone_size: few; d_call: NA; v_call: TRBV10-3; cdr3_nt: TGTGCCATCAGGGACGGCAATCAGCCCCAGCATTTT; cdr3_aa: CAIRDGNQPQHF
j_call: TRBJ2-1; clone_size: once; d_call: NA; v_call: TRBV18; cdr3_nt: TGTGCCAGCTCACCACGTCTAGCGACAAACAATGAGCAGTTCTTC; cdr3_aa: CASSPRLATNNEQFF
j_call: TRBJ1-4; clone_size: NA; d_call: NA; v_call: TRBV4-3; cdr3_nt: TGCGCCAGCAGCCAAAGTCGCGGAATGTCTAATGAAAAACTGTTTTTT; cdr3_aa: CASSQSRGMSNEKLFF
j_call: TRBJ1-2; clone_size: few; d_call: TRBD1; v_call: TRBV7-9; cdr3_nt: TGTGCCAGCAGCTTAAGACAGGGCTCTTTCAGAAGTCCCCTTGGCTACACCTTC; cdr3_aa: CASSLRQGSFRSPLGYTF
j_call: TRBJ2-4; clone_size: NA; d_call: TRBD1; v_call: TRBV19; cdr3_nt: TGTGCCAGTAGTATAAGACAGGGTAATAACATTCAGTACTTC; cdr3_aa: CASSIRQGNNIQYF
j_call: TRBJ1-1; clone_size: NA; d_call: NA; v_call: TRBV12-3/TRBV12-4; cdr3_nt: TGTGCCAGCACCCCGTCCTGGGGGACTGAAGCTTTCTTT; cdr3_aa: CASTPSWGTEAFF
j_call: TRBJ2-7; clone_size: NA; d_call: NA; v_call: TRBV7-2; cdr3_nt: TGTGCCAGCAGCTTACCGGGTACCTACGAGCAGTACTTC; cdr3_aa: CASSLPGTYEQYF
j_call: TRBJ1-2; clone_size: NA; d_call: NA; v_call: TRBV4-3; cdr3_nt: TGCGCCAGCAGCCAGCGGTCTCTGGCCCGAACCTCTAACTATGGCTACACCTTC; cdr3_aa: CASSQRSLARTSNYGYTF
j_call: TRBJ2-5; clone_size: NA; d_call: NA; v_call: TRBV11-3; cdr3_nt: TGTGCCAGCAGCTTCAGGGGGCGGGAGGGGACCCAGTACTTC; cdr3_aa: CASSFRGREGTQYF
j_call: TRBJ2-7; clone_size: NA; d_call: TRBD1; v_call: TRBV7-2; cdr3_nt: TGTGCCAGCAGCCGGGGACAGGGGCCCAACGAGCAGTACTTC; cdr3_aa: CASSRGQGPNEQYF
j_call: TRBJ1-1; clone_size: NA; d_call: NA; v_call: TRBV20-1; cdr3_nt: TGCAGTGCTCGGACACGGGGAGCTTTCTTT; cdr3_aa: CSARTRGAFF
j_call: TRBJ2-1; clone_size: NA; d_call: NA; v_call: TRBV3-1/TRBV3-2; cdr3_nt: TGTGCCAGCAGCCACTATGGTCGCCAGGAGTTCTTC; cdr3_aa: CASSHYGRQEFF
j_call: TRBJ2-1; clone_size: NA; d_call: NA; v_call: TRBV27; cdr3_nt: TGTGCCAGCAGTTTCGATTCGGGCAGTCGCTCCTACAATGAGCAGTTCTTC; cdr3_aa: CASSFDSGSRSYNEQFF
j_call: TRBJ2-1; clone_size: NA; d_call: TRBD2; v_call: TRBV3-1/TRBV3-2; cdr3_nt: TGTGCCAGCAGCCAAGATCACAGCGGGGGGTCCTACAATGAGCAGTTCTTC; cdr3_aa: CASSQDHSGGSYNEQFF
j_call: TRBJ2-7; clone_size: NA; d_call: NA; v_call: TRBV6-5; cdr3_nt: TGTGCCAGCAGTCCCCCTGGGGCCTACGAGCAGTACTTC; cdr3_aa: CASSPPGAYEQYF
j_call: TRBJ1-1; clone_size: NA; d_call: TRBD1; v_call: TRBV6-5; cdr3_nt: TGTGCCAGCCGCATAGGACAGGCGAACACTGAAGCTTTCTTT; cdr3_aa: CASRIGQANTEAFF
j_call: TRBJ1-4; clone_size: NA; d_call: NA; v_call: TRBV19; cdr3_nt: TGTGCCAGTAGCCCTCCGGGGGGCCGTCCGAGTGAAAAACTGTTTTTT; cdr3_aa: CASSPPGGRPSEKLFF
j_call: TRBJ1-2; clone_size: NA; d_call: NA; v_call: TRBV9; cdr3_nt: TGTGCCAGCAGCGAACAGGAGGACGATGGCTACACCTTC; cdr3_aa: CASSEQEDDGYTF
j_call: TRBJ2-3; clone_size: NA; d_call: NA; v_call: TRBV5-6; cdr3_nt: TGTGCCAGCAGCTACTTACGGACCCAGGGGAAGGGGAATACGCAGTATTTT; cdr3_aa: CASSYLRTQGKGNTQYF
j_call: TRBJ2-1; clone_size: NA; d_call: NA; v_call: TRBV7-6; cdr3_nt: TGTGCCAGCAGCTTAGCGGTGAGGGGCGCCTCAGCCTACAATGAGCAGTTCTTC; cdr3_aa: CASSLAVRGASAYNEQFF
j_call: TRBJ1-2; clone_size: NA; d_call: NA; v_call: TRBV19; cdr3_nt: TGTGCCAGTAGCAGAGGTGGGCAGCCATACGAAGGCTACACCTTC; cdr3_aa: CASSRGGQPYEGYTF
j_call: TRBJ1-1; clone_size: NA; d_call: NA; v_call: TRBV18; cdr3_nt: TGTGCCAGCGGAGAAATTCTGAACACTGAAGCTTTCTTT; cdr3_aa: CASGEILNTEAFF